This TCR beta chain was sequenced in a study of cytomegalovirus exposure and HLA in healthy donors. Regarding the study as a whole: In vitro experiments confirmed that a few CMV-associated chains were specific for CMV antigens.

Sequencing used immunoSEQ multiplex PCR; TCRdb keeps in-frame clones, though not all of them. The sample records 250,000 to 400,000 clones, approximately 90% being singletons. The CDR3 extends over 13 amino acids. Per germline, CDR1 LNHDA and CDR2 SQIVND (reference sequence). V lost 2 bases, J lost 4 bases, and 8 bases lay in between. About this clone: Its antigen is not known.

This receptor was taken from a woman in her thirties in good health and CMV-seropositive. Sequenced sample: PBMCs. The chain joins TRBV19 to TRBJ1-1; unclear D gene. CDR3 region: CASSITGFTEAFF. The DNA for the CDR3 is TGTGCCAGTAGTATAACCGGGTTCACTGAAGCTTTCTTT.